The T cell receptor beta chain under discussion was sequenced for a study of immune evolution from preneoplasia to lung adenocarcinoma. The wider study: HLA loss of heterozygosity: 5.5% to 8.5% AIS, around 16% MIA, approximately 31% ADC, none AAH. Findings of the study overall: Clonality was highest in normal lung, lower in later-stage lesions apparently. Compared with EGFR-mutant or double wild-type lesions, KRAS-mutant nodules were more clonal. Normal lung had the highest top T cell clone frequencies.

Germline V gene sequence: CDR1 ENHRY, CDR2 SYGVKD. Trimming left V 5 bases short and J 1 base short, with 8 bases between. The CDR3 runs 13 residues. Sequencing used immunoSEQ multiplex PCR; TCRdb keeps in-frame clones, though not all of them. The data show approximately 4,500 clones, with over 75% seen just once and around 8% held by the top ten. Details on this clone: The antigen is unknown.

The chain is built from TRBV10-3 and TRBJ1-1; D gene ambiguous. The specimen was FFPE lung adenocarcinoma in situ tissue. The receptor was derived from a person aged 60-80 years with lung adenocarcinoma. CDR3: CAISRQENTEAFF. CDR3 DNA: TGTGCCATCAGTAGGCAGGAGAACACTGAAGCTTTCTTT.